The clone carrying this T cell receptor (beta chain) was observed at least ten times. Its cognate antigen is unknown. The junction had 11 bases not matched to a gene; V was cut back by 6 bases and J by 4 bases. Germline V lookup: CDR1 DFQATT, CDR2 SNEGSKA (reference sequence). The CDR3 length is 15 residues. These data originate in a study of T cells in Graves' hyperthyroidism and ophthalmopathy. Study results and limitations: Researchers found most expanded thyroid clonotypes above 0.001 in blood as well.

TCR beta CDR3 region amplification was performed from RNA transcripts. Initially, a first-round RT-PCR of the TCR CDR3 employed the HTBI primer set. TCRdb redid the calling of the multiplex PCR reads with MiXCR, one entry per CDR3 protein. Here the sample spans more than 45,000 distinct CDR3 sequences, roughly 52% being singletons. The source is a woman in her thirties with Graves' ophthalmopathy. V is TRBV20-1 and J is TRBJ2-1, with 8 bases fitting TRBD2. Sequenced: blood. The CDR3 region is CSARTSAGVYNEQFF. CDR3 in DNA: TGCAGTGCCCGAACCTCAGCGGGAGTTTACAATGAGCAGTTCTTC.